Listed below are T cell receptor beta chains from one sample, sequenced in a study of shared clonotypes between healthy human individuals. The method was immunoSEQ multiplex PCR; TCRdb's version includes in-frame clones alone and lacks a portion of them. The table lists roughly 1.4 million clones, 98% of them singletons. The sequenced sample consisted of naive CD4+ T cells sorted from blood. Receptor source: a man aged 30 to 39 in good health. Both conserved end residues are trimmed from each CDR3. Fields, in order: J gene, V gene, CDR3 protein.

>TRBJ2-2|TRBV9
ASSMKAGRNTGELF
>TRBJ2-1|TRBV29-1
SVGGTSSYNEQF
>TRBJ2-7|TRBV11-2
ASSLGTRGDYEQY
>TRBJ1-2|TRBV5-6
ASSFGTVNYGYT
>TRBJ2-3|TRBV6-6
ASSSLSGSDTDTQY
>TRBJ1-2|TRBV18
ASSLSLAEENYGYT
>TRBJ2-3|TRBV6-1
ASSIRQGRTDTQY
>TRBJ2-5|TRBV4-1
ASQLTSGQETQY
>TRBJ2-6|TRBV19
ASSRDSGANVLT
>TRBJ2-1|TRBV4-2
ASSQESRRAIEQF
>TRBJ2-3|TRBV29-1
SVSGALTDTQY
>TRBJ2-7|TRBV5-1
ASSLRTSGRGAGSYEQY
>TRBJ2-1|TRBV11-3
ASSSDRGSLNEQF
>TRBJ2-7|TRBV5-4
ASSLEPGLALYEQY